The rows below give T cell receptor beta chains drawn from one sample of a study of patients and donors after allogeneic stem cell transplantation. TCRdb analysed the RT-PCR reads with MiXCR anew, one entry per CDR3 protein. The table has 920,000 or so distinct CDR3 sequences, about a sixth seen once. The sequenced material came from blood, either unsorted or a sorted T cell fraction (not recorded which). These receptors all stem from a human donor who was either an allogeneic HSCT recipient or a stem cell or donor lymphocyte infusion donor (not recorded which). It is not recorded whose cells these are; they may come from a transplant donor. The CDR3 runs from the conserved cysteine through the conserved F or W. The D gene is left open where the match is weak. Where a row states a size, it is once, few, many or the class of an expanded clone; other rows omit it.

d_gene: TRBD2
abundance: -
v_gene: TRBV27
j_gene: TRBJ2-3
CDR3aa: CATAGLEDTQYF
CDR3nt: TGTGCCACCGCAGGACTAGAGGACACGCAGTATTTT

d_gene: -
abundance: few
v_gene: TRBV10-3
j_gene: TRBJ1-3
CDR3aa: CATHSGNTIYF
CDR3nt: TGTGCCACCCACTCTGGAAACACCATATATTTT

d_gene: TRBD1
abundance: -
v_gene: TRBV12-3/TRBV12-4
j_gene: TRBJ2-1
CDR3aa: CASRAGQGSKFF
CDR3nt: TGTGCCAGCAGAGCCGGACAGGGCTCGAAGTTCTTC

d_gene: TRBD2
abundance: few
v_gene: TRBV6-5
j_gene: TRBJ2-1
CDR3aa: CASSYPNLAGAYNEQFF
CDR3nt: TGTGCCAGCAGTTACCCTAACCTAGCGGGAGCCTACAATGAGCAGTTCTTC

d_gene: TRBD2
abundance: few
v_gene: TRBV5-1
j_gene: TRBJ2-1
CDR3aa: CASSLYMTSGYNEQFF
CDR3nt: TGCGCCAGCAGCTTGTACATGACTAGCGGGTACAATGAGCAGTTCTTC

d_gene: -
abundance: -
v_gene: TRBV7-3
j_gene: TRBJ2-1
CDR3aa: CASSLPGPTREQFF
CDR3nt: TGTGCCAGCAGCTTACCCGGACCGACGAGGGAGCAGTTCTTC

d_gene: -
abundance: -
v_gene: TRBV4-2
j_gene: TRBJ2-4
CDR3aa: CASSQERGGLAKNIQYF
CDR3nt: TGTGCCAGCAGCCAAGAGCGCGGGGGCCTAGCCAAAAACATTCAGTACTTC

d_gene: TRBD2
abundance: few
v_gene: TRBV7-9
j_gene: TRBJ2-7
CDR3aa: CASSIPGLAGVHEQYF
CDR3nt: TGTGCCAGCAGCATCCCGGGACTAGCGGGAGTACACGAGCAGTACTTC

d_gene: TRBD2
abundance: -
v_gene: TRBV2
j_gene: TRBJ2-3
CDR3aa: CASSEKRGDYSTDTQYF
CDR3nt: TGTGCCAGCAGTGAAAAGCGGGGGGACTATAGCACAGATACGCAGTATTTT

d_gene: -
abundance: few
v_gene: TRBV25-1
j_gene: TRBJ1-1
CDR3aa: CASGNGGRNTEAFF
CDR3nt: TGTGCCAGCGGTAATGGGGGGAGGAACACTGAAGCTTTCTTT

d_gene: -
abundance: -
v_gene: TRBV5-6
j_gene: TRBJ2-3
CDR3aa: CASSPSPSSTDTQYF
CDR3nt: TGTGCCAGCAGCCCAAGCCCTTCTAGCACAGATACGCAGTATTTT

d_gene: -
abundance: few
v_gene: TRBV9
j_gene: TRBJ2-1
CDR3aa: CASSVEAVSYNEQFF
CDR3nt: TGTGCCAGCAGCGTAGAGGCGGTCTCCTACAATGAGCAGTTCTTC

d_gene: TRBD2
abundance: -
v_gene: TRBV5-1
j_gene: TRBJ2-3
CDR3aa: CASRTSGSIDFGDTQYF
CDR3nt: TGCGCCAGCAGGACTAGCGGGAGTATCGACTTTGGAGATACGCAGTATTTT

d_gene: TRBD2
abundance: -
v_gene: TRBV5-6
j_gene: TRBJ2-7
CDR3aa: CASSEERGARYEQYF
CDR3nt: TGTGCCAGCAGCGAAGAGCGGGGGGCTCGATACGAGCAGTACTTC

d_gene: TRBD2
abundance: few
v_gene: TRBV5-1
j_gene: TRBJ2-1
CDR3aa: CASSFRGPDGTSGYNEQFF
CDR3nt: TGCGCCAGCAGCTTCCGGGGCCCCGATGGGACTAGCGGATACAATGAGCAGTTCTTC

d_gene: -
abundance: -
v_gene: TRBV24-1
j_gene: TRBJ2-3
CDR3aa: CATSDLRQKGDTQYF
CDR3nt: TGTGCCACCAGTGATTTGCGCCAAAAGGGAGATACGCAGTATTTT

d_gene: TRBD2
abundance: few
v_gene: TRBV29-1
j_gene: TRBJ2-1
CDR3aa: CSVELSPGLAGDNEQFF
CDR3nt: TGCAGCGTTGAATTATCACCGGGACTAGCGGGAGACAATGAGCAGTTCTTC

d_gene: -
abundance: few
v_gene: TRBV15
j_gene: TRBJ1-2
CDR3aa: CATSRDRVVYGYTF
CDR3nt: TGTGCCACCAGCAGAGATAGGGTGGTCTATGGCTACACCTTC

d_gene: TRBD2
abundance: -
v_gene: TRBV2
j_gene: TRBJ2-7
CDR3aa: CASSGGLADYEQYF
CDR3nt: TGTGCCAGCAGTGGTGGACTAGCGGACTACGAGCAGTACTTC

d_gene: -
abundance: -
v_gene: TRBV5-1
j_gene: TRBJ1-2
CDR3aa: CASSLSPGEGGYTF
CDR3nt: TGCGCCAGCAGCTTGTCCCCGGGAGAAGGTGGCTACACCTTC

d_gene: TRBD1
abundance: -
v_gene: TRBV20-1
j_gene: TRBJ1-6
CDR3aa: CSAIQGAGYNSPLHF
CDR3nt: TGCAGTGCTATTCAGGGGGCTGGTTATAATTCACCCCTCCACTTT

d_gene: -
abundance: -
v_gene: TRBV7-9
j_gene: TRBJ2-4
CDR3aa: CASSFDWGIQYF
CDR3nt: TGTGCCAGCAGCTTCGACTGGGGCATTCAGTACTTC

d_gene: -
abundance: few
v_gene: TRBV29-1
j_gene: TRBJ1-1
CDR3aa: CSGLRDTLNTEAFF
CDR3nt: TGCAGCGGCCTCCGGGACACATTGAACACTGAAGCTTTCTTT

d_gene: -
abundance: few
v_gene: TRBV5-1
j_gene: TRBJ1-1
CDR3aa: CASTPGLRTEAFF
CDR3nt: TGCGCCAGCACCCCGGGTCTTCGCACTGAAGCTTTCTTT

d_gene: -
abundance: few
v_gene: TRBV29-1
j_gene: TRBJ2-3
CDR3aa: CSVLQGSSTDTQYF
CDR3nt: TGCAGCGTTCTTCAGGGATCTAGCACAGATACGCAGTATTTT

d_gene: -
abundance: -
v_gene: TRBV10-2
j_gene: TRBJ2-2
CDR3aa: CASSEPLWTGELFF
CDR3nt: TGCGCCAGCAGTGAGCCCTTATGGACCGGGGAGCTGTTTTTT

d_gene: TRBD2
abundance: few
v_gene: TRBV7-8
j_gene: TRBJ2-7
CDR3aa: CASSSPEGRAGTYEQYF
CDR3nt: TGTGCCAGCAGCTCCCCGGAAGGGAGAGCGGGAACCTACGAGCAGTACTTC

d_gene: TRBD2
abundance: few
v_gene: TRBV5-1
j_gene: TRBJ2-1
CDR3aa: CASSPTSGGAVEQFF
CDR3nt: TGCGCCAGCAGCCCGACTAGCGGGGGGGCTGTTGAGCAGTTCTTC